This T cell receptor beta chain was obtained from a study of blood T cell repertoires in COVID-19. For the study at large: T cells, B-cell-depleted T cells, or PBMCs provided the cDNA or gDNA that served as material.

TCRdb's table, derived via immunoSEQ multiplex PCR, lists solely in-frame clones and lacks some. The profile shows some 42,000 clones, over 80% of them singletons. With 6 bases clipped from V and 6 bases from J, the junction kept 12 bases outside the gene matches. Germline CDR1 MNHEY, CDR2 SMNVEV (reference sequence). The CDR3 totals 15 residues. The TCR originated in a man aged 45 to 65 with active COVID-19. This chain uses TRBV27 with TRBJ2-7, with TRBD1 matching over 9 bases. Material: peripheral blood. CDR3 bases: TGTGCCAGCAGGGTATCCGGGACAGGGTTTCGCGAGCAGTACTTC. It specifies CASRVSGTGFREQYF.